Below are 8 T cell receptor beta chains sequenced from a single sample in a study of PD-1 blockade in classical Hodgkin lymphoma. Brentuximab vedotin exposure varied among the patients, all of whom had relapsed after autologous stem cell transplantation. Profiling relied on immunoSEQ multiplex PCR, and the TCRdb table lists in-frame clones only, not all of them. The sample contains some 50,000 clones, 73% of which appear only once. The sequencing here drew on peripheral blood mononuclear cells (PBMCs), taken at baseline. These receptors all come from a human donor with classical Hodgkin lymphoma.

This rearrangement joins TRBV18 to TRBJ2-7; the D is unclear. Germline lookup yields CDR1 KGHSH and CDR2 LQKENI. The CDR3 is 12 amino acids. V was pared by 3 bases and J by 4 bases, with 7 bases between. The CDR3 region has the DNA TGTGCCAGCTCACCGGACGGTTACGAGCAGTACTTC. It specifies CASSPDGYEQYF.

The rearrangement links TRBV18 to TRBJ1-3, with D hard to call. This CDR3 spans 16 amino acids. Germline CDR1 KGHSH, CDR2 LQKENI. Trimming stripped 3 bases from V and 2 bases from J, with 14 bases between. The CDR3 DNA reads TGTGCCAGCTCACCCCCTCCCGGTTATCCTGGAAACACCATATATTTT. Translating it yields CASSPPPGYPGNTIYF.

This clone came up a few times. This chain connects TRBV11-2 to TRBJ1-1; D is unresolved. This CDR3 is 14 amino acids long. V lost 5 bases and J lost 5, with 15 bases in between. CDR1 is SGHAT, CDR2 FQNNGV, per germline. CDR3 protein: CASSPSGRRTEAFF. The CDR3 DNA follows: TGTGCCAGCAGCCCGTCCGGGAGGAGGACTGAAGCTTTCTTT.

The V gene is TRBV5-5, the J gene TRBJ2-7; D possibly matches TRBD1 or TRBD2 (6 bases each). The CDR3 has 13 amino acids. Germline values: CDR1 SGHKS, CDR2 YYEKEE (reference sequence). Trimming took 5 bases from V and 4 from J, leaving 13 bases between them. The CDR3 DNA follows: TGTGCCAGCAGGTTAAGAGGGGGGTACGAGCAGTACTTC. This sequence encodes CASRLRGGYEQYF.

The chain joins TRBV5-1 to TRBJ1-1; D remains ambiguous. The germline V and J ends were trimmed by 5 bases and 1 base, with 12 bases remaining between them. The CDR3 runs to 14 residues. Germline V gene data show CDR1 as SGHRS and CDR2 as YFSETQ. Here the CDR3 reads CASRVGSANTEAFF. In DNA form, the CDR3 reads TGCGCCAGCAGGGTTGGTTCGGCGAACACTGAAGCTTTCTTT.

The V gene is TRBV19, the J gene TRBJ1-5; D might be TRBD1 (6 bases). This CDR3 is built from 14 residues. Trimming pared 7 bases from V and 4 bases from J, leaving 14 bases between. CDR1 and CDR2 from the germline V gene are LNHDA and SQIVND (reference sequence). The CDR3 DNA sequence: TGTGCCAGTAACCTACAGGGACGTAATCAGCCCCAGCATTTT. It translates to CASNLQGRNQPQHF.

The V gene is TRBV18, the J gene TRBJ2-1; 12 positions agree with TRBD2. The V gene end was trimmed by 3 bases and the J gene end by 0 bases; junction bases not matched to a gene: 6. This CDR3 spans 18 amino acids. Germline-derived CDR1 and CDR2 are KGHSH and LQKENI. CDR3 sequence (DNA): TGTGCCAGCTCACCGGGGCTAGCGGGAGGGCTCTCCTACAATGAGCAGTTCTTC. Protein sequence: CASSPGLAGGLSYNEQFF.

J is TRBJ1-1 and V is TRBV11-3; perhaps TRBD1 as D (6 bases). V dropped 5 bases and J dropped 3 bases, with 7 bases sitting between them. The CDR3 is 12 amino acids. Per germline, CDR1 SGHNT and CDR2 YENEEA. CDR3: CASSEGDTEAFF. CDR3 sequence (DNA): TGTGCCAGCAGCGAGGGGGACACTGAAGCTTTCTTT.